The 32 T cell receptor beta chains reported below all come from one sample, sequenced in a study of blood T cell repertoires in COVID-19. Libraries were prepared by immunoSEQ multiplex PCR; TCRdb keeps only in-frame clonotypes and omits some of them. Counted here are about 400,000 clones, 86% occurring once; the ten biggest clones make up roughly 1.4%. The sample taken for sequencing was peripheral blood. Every receptor here comes from a woman between 25 and 40 years old with active or convalescent COVID-19.

V usage is TRBV29-1 and J usage is TRBJ2-5, with a tentative D call TRBD1 (5 bases). With 2 bases removed from V and 6 bases from J, the gap between germline ends came to 13 bases. The germline CDR1 and CDR2 sequences are SQVTM and ANQGSEA. This CDR3 is built from 13 residues. The CDR3 spells CSVEWQGSKTQYF. DNA of the CDR3: TGCAGCGTTGAATGGCAGGGTTCCAAGACCCAGTACTTC.

The table lists this clone with a count of one. Here the CDR3 reads CASSLQLDTGELFF. In DNA, the CDR3 is TGCGCCAGCAGCTTGCAGTTGGACACCGGGGAGCTGTTTTTT. The genes are TRBV5-1 and TRBJ2-2; no definite D call. CDR3 length: 14 amino acids. CDR1 SGHRS and CDR2 YFSETQ come from the germline V gene. The germline V and J ends were trimmed by 1 base and 3 bases, with 7 bases remaining between them.

The gene calls are TRBV27 and TRBJ1-4; TRBD1 matches 7 bases. There are 13 residues in the CDR3. With V trimmed by 6 bases and J by 6 bases, 4 bases remained unmatched. Per the germline V gene, CDR1 is MNHEY and CDR2 is SMNVEV (reference sequence). The CDR3 loop reads CASRYRGDEKLFF. CDR3 in DNA: TGTGCCAGCAGATACAGGGGTGATGAAAAACTGTTTTTT.

This CDR3 is CASSSGLAGPYEQFF. DNA of the CDR3: TGTGCCAGCAGCTCGGGACTAGCGGGGCCGTATGAGCAGTTCTTC. This rearrangement joins TRBV11-2 to TRBJ2-1; 13 bases line up with TRBD2. The CDR3 runs 15 residues. Germline assignment: CDR1 SGHAT and CDR2 FQNNGV. After removal of 4 bases from V and 8 bases from J, the junction contained 5 bases not matched to a gene.

This clone ranks as medium-sized. The genes are TRBV2 and TRBJ2-2; 7 nucleotides agree with TRBD1. The V gene end was trimmed by 6 bases and the J gene end by 0 bases; junction bases not matched to a gene: 7. CDR1 is SNHLY, CDR2 FYNNEI, per germline. The CDR3 has 16 residues. The CDR3 DNA follows: TGTGCCAGCAGCCCACAGGGGAACCCGAACACCGGGGAGCTGTTTTTT. This gives the protein CASSPQGNPNTGELFF.

In this sample, this clone turned up once. This chain links TRBV12-5 with TRBJ1-1; D unclear. The CDR3 contains 13 residues. Germline V lookup: CDR1 LGHNT, CDR2 FRNRAP. Trimming took off 7 bases at V and 0 bases at J, with 9 bases between the two ends. This CDR3 is CASVREVNTEAFF. The CDR3 nucleotides read TGTGCTAGTGTACGGGAAGTGAACACTGAAGCTTTCTTT.

The chain links TRBV9 to TRBJ1-3, with D unresolved. CDR1 and CDR2 (germline): SGDLS, YYNGEE. V was shortened by 2 bases and J by 0 bases, with 6 bases between the two germline ends. This CDR3 is 14 amino acids long. CDR3 bases: TGTGCCAGCAGCGTCGAGAGCTCTGGAAACACCATATATTTT. This codes for CASSVESSGNTIYF.

This chain joins TRBV5-4 and TRBJ1-1, with D tentatively TRBD1 (6 bases). The CDR3 is 14 residues long. Germline lookup yields CDR1 SGHNT and CDR2 YYREEE (reference sequence). Trimming removed 6 bases from V and 0 bases from J, with 12 bases in between. CDR3: CASKEQGMNTEAFF. The CDR3 DNA reads as TGTGCCAGCAAGGAGCAGGGGATGAACACTGAAGCTTTCTTT.

The sample holds a few counts of this clone. J is TRBJ2-2 and V is TRBV10-1, with TRBD1 identical over 9 bases. Unmatched junction bases numbered 6, after V lost 6 bases and J lost 4 bases. The CDR3 covers 15 residues. CDR1 is WNHNN, CDR2 SYGVQD, per germline (reference sequence). The CDR3 bases are TGCGCCAGCAGCCCGGACAGGGGCATCACCGGGGAGCTGTTTTTT. Translated: CASSPDRGITGELFF.

The chain is built from TRBV4-1 and TRBJ1-2; the D gene is possibly TRBD1 (6 bases). The V gene lost 5 bases and the J gene lost 8 bases, with 33 bases spanning the gap. Germline CDR1 is MGHRA and CDR2 is YSYEKL. The CDR3 spans 19 residues. The CDR3 reads CASSSGKEVWGPVEGGYTF. DNA of the CDR3: TGCGCCAGCAGCAGCGGTAAGGAGGTCTGGGGGCCAGTCGAAGGGGGCTACACCTTC.

The chain couples TRBV14 to TRBJ2-1, with 10 bases aligning to TRBD2. CDR3 length equals 15 residues. V shed 7 bases, J shed 4 bases, and the junction held 7 bases outside the gene matches. The germline CDR1 and CDR2 sequences are SGHDN and FVKESK. CDR3 nucleotide sequence: TGTGCCAGCACCCCTCTAGCGGGAGCTTACAATGAGCAGTTCTTC. This sequence encodes CASTPLAGAYNEQFF.

The chain carries TRBV6-5 and TRBJ1-1; D might be TRBD1 (5 bases). CDR3 size: 12 residues. In germline, CDR1 is MNHEY, CDR2 SVGAGI. The ends were cut back, 3 bases at V and 7 bases at J, with 9 bases in the middle. In nucleotides, the CDR3 is TGTGCCAGCAGTTATGGCGACAGTGAAGCTTTCTTT. Translation gives CASSYGDSEAFF.

This clone is a singleton in its sample. V usage is TRBV7-6 and J usage is TRBJ1-6; D is undetermined. Trimming shortened V by 3 bases and J by 7 bases, and 4 bases separated the two germline ends. Germline assignment: CDR1 SGHVS and CDR2 FNYEAQ. There are 12 residues in the CDR3. In DNA form, the CDR3 reads TGTGCCAGCAGCTTCCCAAATTCACCCCTCCACTTT. It specifies CASSFPNSPLHF.

J is TRBJ1-5 and V is TRBV4-1; TRBD1 matches 10 bases. V was pared by 1 base and J by 6 bases, with 9 bases of the junction left unmatched. The CDR3 contains 17 residues. Looked up from germline, CDR1 is MGHRA and CDR2 is YSYEKL. CDR3 sequence reads: CASSQVAGTGDFQPQHF. CDR3 DNA sequence: TGCGCCAGCAGCCAAGTCGCCGGGACAGGGGATTTTCAGCCCCAGCATTTT.

The chain is built from TRBV6-4 and TRBJ1-1, with 7 bases aligning to TRBD1. Germline values: CDR1 MRHNA, CDR2 SNTAGT. V lost 6 bases to trimming and J lost 2 bases; unmatched junction nucleotides: 3. This CDR3 is 13 amino acids long. In DNA, the CDR3 is TGTGCCAGCAGCTGGGACAGCAACACTGAAGCTTTCTTT. Amino acids: CASSWDSNTEAFF.

This sequence joins TRBV6-5 and TRBJ2-1, with a possible D match to TRBD1 (6 bases). The CDR3 runs to 14 residues. With 5 bases removed from V and 8 bases from J, the gap between germline ends came to 16 bases. The germline V gene has CDR1 MNHEY and CDR2 SVGAGI. The CDR3 sequence is CASSRLTGSDEQFF. The DNA of the CDR3 is TGTGCCAGCAGTAGATTGACAGGATCGGATGAGCAGTTCTTC.

This clone was observed a handful of times. The chain uses TRBV5-6 and TRBJ2-7; 8 bases map to TRBD2. V shed 4 bases and J 3 bases; nucleotides not matched to a gene: 6. CDR1 is SGHDT and CDR2 is YYEEEE in the germline V gene. CDR3 length: 14 amino acids. The CDR3 nucleotides read TGTGCCAGCAGCACGGCGGGAGGTTTCTACGAGCAGTACTTC. Amino acid sequence: CASSTAGGFYEQYF.

The chain is built from TRBV11-2 and TRBJ2-3; 9 bases are a match to TRBD2. Per the germline V gene, CDR1 is SGHAT and CDR2 is FQNNGV. Trimming at V came to 7 bases and at J to 6 bases, leaving 14 bases not matched to a gene. CDR3 size: 16 residues. CDR3 nucleotide sequence: TGTGCCAGCACAAAACACGGGCGGGGGGGCCAGGATACGCAGTATTTT. This encodes CASTKHGRGGQDTQYF.

J is TRBJ2-1 and V is TRBV6-2 or TRBV6-3; 12 bases fit TRBD2. The CDR3 is 15 residues long. Trimming took 5 bases from V and 8 from J; bases not matched to a gene: 7. Germline CDR1 reads MNHEY; CDR2 reads SVGEGT. The CDR3 loop is CASSLLAGGRDEQFF. CDR3 DNA: TGTGCCAGCAGTCTACTAGCGGGGGGACGGGATGAGCAGTTCTTC.

This clone was seen just once. The chain couples TRBV5-4 to TRBJ1-2, with 7 positions matching TRBD1. Trimming took 4 bases from V and 4 from J; bases not matched to a gene: 13. Germline V lookup: CDR1 SGHNT, CDR2 YYREEE (reference sequence). CDR3 length equals 16 residues. CDR3 DNA sequence: TGTGCCAGCAGCCGGTGGGGTGGACAGGTCGGCTATGGCTACACCTTC. It specifies CASSRWGGQVGYGYTF.

The chain carries TRBV7-2 and TRBJ1-2; TRBD1 aligns across 7 bases. This CDR3 has 13 amino acids. Germline values: CDR1 SGHTA, CDR2 FQGNSA. The trim removed 5 bases at V and 4 bases at J, leaving 4 bases unmatched. The CDR3 region is CASSERQGYGYTF. The DNA for the CDR3 is TGTGCCAGCAGCGAAAGACAGGGCTATGGCTACACCTTC.

CDR3 DNA: TGTGCCAGCAGTGAAAGGCTCGGGATAATACAGGGTCAGCCCCAGCATTTT. It encodes CASSERLGIIQGQPQHF. The chain recombines TRBV2 with TRBJ1-5; perhaps TRBD1 as D (6 bases). The CDR3 totals 17 residues. The V gene lost 2 bases and the J gene lost 6 bases, with 20 bases spanning the gap. The germline gives CDR1 SNHLY, CDR2 FYNNEI. The full variable domain, in which reference TRBV2 and TRBJ1-5 provide the parts outside the CDR3, is EPEVTQTPSHQVTQMGQEVILRCVPISNHLYFYWYRQILGQKVEFLVSFYNNEISEKSEIFDDQFSVERPDGSNFTLKIRSTKLEDSAMYFCASSERLGIIQGQPQHFGDGTRLSIL.

This clone was observed many times. The rearrangement links TRBV5-8 to TRBJ2-2; D gene uncertain. Germline loops: CDR1 SGHTS, CDR2 YDEGEE. This CDR3 is built from 14 residues. The V end lost 3 bases, the J end lost 5 bases, and 11 bases lay between the germline ends. For the CDR3, the DNA is TGTGCCAGCAGCTCCGAGAGGTGGACCGGGGAGCTGTTTTTT. It yields the protein CASSSERWTGELFF.

J is TRBJ1-5 and V is TRBV6-5; unclear D gene. V dropped 5 bases and J dropped 9 bases, with 17 bases sitting between them. The V gene's germline CDR1 is MNHEY and CDR2 SVGAGI. CDR3 length: 14 amino acids. The CDR3 sequence is CASSPTSVLGPQHF. The DNA for the CDR3 is TGTGCCAGCAGTCCCACAAGCGTTCTAGGGCCCCAGCATTTT.

The chain is built from TRBV13 and TRBJ2-1; 7 bases map to TRBD1. The J segment lost 4 bases and the V segment lost 0 bases, leaving 6 bases of the junction unmatched. This CDR3 is built from 16 residues. From germline, CDR1 is PRHDT and CDR2 FYEKMQ (reference sequence). As DNA, the CDR3 is TGTGCCAGCAGCTTAGGACGCAGGGGGTATTACAATGAGCAGTTCTTC. Translated: CASSLGRRGYYNEQFF.

The chain links TRBV3-1 (or the pseudogene TRBV3-2) to TRBJ1-3; unclear D gene. V gave up 0 bases and J gave up 0 bases, with 18 bases separating them. CDR1 LGHDT and CDR2 YNNKEL come from the germline V gene (reference sequence). The length of the CDR3 is 19 residues. CDR3 sequence (DNA): TGTGCCAGCAGCCAAGAGTTTGTCGGAGGACTCCCCTCTGGAAACACCATATATTTT. Translation gives CASSQEFVGGLPSGNTIYF.

The chain joins TRBV5-1 to TRBJ2-3; perhaps TRBD2 as D (6 bases). The CDR3 contains 17 residues. The V gene lost 0 bases and the J gene lost 0 bases, with 14 bases spanning the gap. Germline assignment: CDR1 SGHRS and CDR2 YFSETQ. The CDR3 region has the DNA TGCGCCAGCAGCTTGGACCGGCGACTAGGGAGCACAGATACGCAGTATTTT. Protein product: CASSLDRRLGSTDTQYF.

The V and J genes are TRBV7-2 and TRBJ1-1; a weak D match, TRBD1 (6 bases). Germline V CDR1 and CDR2: SGHTA, FQGNSA. The CDR3 extends over 15 amino acids. Trimming stripped 3 bases from V and 0 bases from J, with 11 bases between. The CDR3 loop is CASSFAGTLNTEAFF. Written as DNA, the CDR3 is TGTGCCAGCAGCTTCGCCGGGACACTGAACACTGAAGCTTTCTTT. The variable domain in full, with the rest retrieved from reference TRBV7-2 and TRBJ1-1, is GAGVSQSPSNKVTEKGKDVELRCDPISGHTALYWYRQSLGQGLEFLIYFQGNSAPDKSGLPSDRFSAERTGGSVSTLTIQRTQQEDSAVYLCASSFAGTLNTEAFFGQGTRLTVV.

The rearrangement joins TRBV21-1 to TRBJ2-3; TRBD2 was called by the table and not checked on the DNA. TRBV21-1 is a pseudogene segment. This CDR3 is 15 amino acids long. CDR3 nucleotides: TGTGCCAGCAGCAAACAGGGAGGCCGGGCAGATACGCAGTATTTT. Its translation: CASSKQGGRADTQYF.

The chain joins TRBV2 to TRBJ1-5, with D unresolved. Germline V CDR1 and CDR2: SNHLY, FYNNEI. V was clipped by 1 base and J by 2 bases, with 9 bases between them. The CDR3 covers 15 residues. CDR3: CASSEGRQGNQPQHF. The CDR3 nucleotides are TGTGCCAGCAGTGAAGGTCGGCAGGGCAATCAGCCCCAGCATTTT.

The chain recombines TRBV5-1 with TRBJ2-1; TRBD2 matches 9 bases. V dropped 0 bases and J dropped 2; count of bases not matched to a gene: 3. The CDR3 runs 16 residues. CDR1 and CDR2 from the germline V gene are SGHRS and YFSETQ. The CDR3 sequence is CASSLAASGAYNEQFF. As DNA, the CDR3 is TGCGCCAGCAGCTTGGCCGCTAGCGGGGCCTACAATGAGCAGTTCTTC.

The chain recombines TRBV4-1 with TRBJ1-2; 8 bases align to TRBD1. Germline loops: CDR1 MGHRA, CDR2 YSYEKL. This CDR3 region has 15 residues. Trimming removed 4 bases from V and 3 bases from J; junction bases left unmatched: 7. DNA for the CDR3: TGCGCCAGCAGCCTCCCGACAGGGGAAGACTATGGCTACACCTTC. Protein: CASSLPTGEDYGYTF.